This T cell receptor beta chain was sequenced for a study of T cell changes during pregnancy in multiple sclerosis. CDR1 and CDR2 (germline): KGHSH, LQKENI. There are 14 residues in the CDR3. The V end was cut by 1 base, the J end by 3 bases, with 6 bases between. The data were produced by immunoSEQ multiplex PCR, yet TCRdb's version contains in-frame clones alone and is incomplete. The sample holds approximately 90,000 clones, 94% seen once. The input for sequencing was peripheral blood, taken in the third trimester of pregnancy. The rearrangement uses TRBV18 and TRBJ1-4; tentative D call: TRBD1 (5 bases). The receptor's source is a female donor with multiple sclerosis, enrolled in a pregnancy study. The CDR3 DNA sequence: TGTGCCAGCTCACCACGGGGCCCTAATGAAAAACTGTTTTTT. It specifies CASSPRGPNEKLFF. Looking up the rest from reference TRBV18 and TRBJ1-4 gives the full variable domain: NAGVMQNPRHLVRRRGQEARLRCSPMKGHSHVYWYRQLPEEGLKFMVYLQKENIIDESGMPKERFSAEFPKEGPSILRIQQVVRGDSAAYFCASSPRGPNEKLFFGSGTQLSVL.